The source of this T cell receptor (beta chain) is a study of T cells after yellow fever vaccination. Via MiXCR, TCRdb re-called the 5' RACE reads, giving one row per CDR3 protein. The sample records about 220,000 distinct CDR3 sequences, approximately 3% being singletons. Trimming removed 4 bases at V and 12 bases at J, with 13 bases between. Germline V gives CDR1 LNHDA, CDR2 SQIVND (reference sequence). The CDR3 totals 12 residues. Study-wide findings and caveats: At around 95% for CD4 and approximately 89% for CD8, most primary-vaccination clones showed up again after the booster.

This clonotype was observed a few times. Its matching antigen is unknown. The clonotype originates from a man in his late teens or twenties who received the YFV17D yellow fever vaccine. The sample in question was CD4+ T cells sorted from PBMCs, obtained 10 days after the yellow fever booster vaccination. The rearrangement joins TRBV19 to TRBJ2-1; D is uncertain. This chain's CDR3 is CASSTDRHGQFF. The CDR3 coding sequence is TGTGCCAGTAGTACGGACCGGCACGGGCAGTTCTTC.